Detailed here is one T cell receptor (beta chain). Antigen: not known. Template for every sorted-subset replicate PCR totaled around 200 ng DNA, around 33,000 T cell genomes. Only in-frame clones appear in the TCRdb table, and some are missing; sequencing was by immunoSEQ multiplex PCR. The data show under 650,000 clones, with almost 97% seen just once and approximately 0.06% held by the top ten. The sample originates from a study of shared clonotypes between healthy human individuals. Study conclusions and caveats: Genetic and exposure-history diversity was limited by the few donors.

The trim removed 3 bases at V and 3 bases at J, leaving 4 bases unmatched. The CDR3 is 14 amino acids. In germline, CDR1 is SGHTS, CDR2 YDEGEE. V is TRBV5-8 and J is TRBJ2-3; 7 bases line up with TRBD1. This sequence was found in a young woman in good health. The sample consisted of naive CD4+ T cells sorted from blood. As to subset: CD45RA+ positively selected. The CDR3 sequence: CASSSSTGTDTQYF. The CDR3 DNA reads TGTGCCAGCAGCTCCTCGACAGGGACAGATACGCAGTATTTT. Variable domain in full (rest from reference TRBV5-8 and TRBJ2-3): EAGVTQSPTHLIKTRGQQATLRCSPISGHTSVYWYQQALGLGLQFLLWYDEGEERNRGNFPPRFSGRQFPNYSSELNVNALELEDSALYLCASSSSTGTDTQYFGPGTRLTVL.